A single sample gave rise to the 2 T cell receptor beta chains below, sequenced in a study of Graves' ophthalmopathy and Graves' hyperthyroidism. The authors amplified TCR beta CDR3 regions, and they did so from RNA transcripts for repertoire sequencing. After a first-round RT-PCR with HTBI primers, a second-round multiplex PCR was run. TCRdb re-derived calls from the multiplex PCR reads in MiXCR, one entry per CDR3 protein. The table includes some 350,000 distinct CDR3 sequences, 15% to 20% detected once. The sequenced sample was peripheral blood. The source is an adult woman with stable Graves' hyperthyroidism.

Turning to this clonotype: A much larger clonotype is one base distant, so this may be a read error. This sequence joins TRBV29-1 and TRBJ2-5, with D perhaps being TRBD1 or TRBD2 (5 bases each). The ends were cut back, 3 bases at V and 9 bases at J, with 17 bases in the middle. CDR1 and CDR2 (germline): SQVTM, ANQGSEA. CDR3 length equals 13 residues. CDR3 region: CSVDWSGTAAQYF. The CDR3 DNA reads TGCAGCGTTGATTGGTCAGGGACCGCGGCCCAGTACTTC.

The sample holds many counts of this clonotype. The rearrangement links TRBV6-1 to TRBJ1-2, with 7 nucleotides matching TRBD1. Germline CDR1 and CDR2: MNHNS and SASEGT. This CDR3 is 13 amino acids long. Trimming removed 6 bases from V and 6 bases from J; junction bases left unmatched: 7. The CDR3 DNA sequence: TGTGCCAGCAGCCGGGACAGCCTAAATGGCTACACCTTC. It specifies CASSRDSLNGYTF.